Listed below are T cell receptor beta chains from one sample, sequenced in a study of low-dose radiotherapy and immunotherapy resistance in tumors. TCRdb redid the calling of the reads with MiXCR, one entry per CDR3 protein. The sample includes 100,000 or so distinct CDR3 sequences, roughly 20% of them seen just once. The sequenced sample was PBMCs, obtained after low-dose radiotherapy plus immunotherapy. The source is a male donor with prostate cancer. Each CDR3 is given with its conserved first and last residue. Fields, in order: CDR3 DNA, CDR3 protein, V gene, J gene, D gene, clone size. A D gene is named only where the DNA matches it firmly. Not every row has a clone size; where given, it reads once, few, many or a size class.

CDR3 DNA: TGTGCCAGCAGTTCGGGGGGTCTCGGAGAGACCCAGTACTTC
CDR3 protein: CASSSGGLGETQYF
V gene: TRBV2
J gene: TRBJ2-5
D gene: TRBD2
clone size: many

CDR3 DNA: TGCGCCAGCAGCCCGTGGGAGCGGGGGGCCTCTGGGGCCAACGTCCTGACTTTC
CDR3 protein: CASSPWERGASGANVLTF
V gene: TRBV5-1
J gene: TRBJ2-6
D gene: TRBD2
clone size: many

CDR3 DNA: TGTGCCAGCACGTCTGGTAGAGGGGCGGGCACCGGGGAGCTGTTTTTT
CDR3 protein: CASTSGRGAGTGELFF
V gene: TRBV12-3/TRBV12-4
J gene: TRBJ2-2
D gene: -
clone size: -

CDR3 DNA: TGTGCCAGCAGTTCCGCCGGGCGCTCTTCGAATCAGCCCCAGCATTTT
CDR3 protein: CASSSAGRSSNQPQHF
V gene: TRBV5-6
J gene: TRBJ1-5
D gene: -
clone size: few

CDR3 DNA: TGTGCCAGCAAGGGCAGACTCGACCAAGAGACCCAGTACTTC
CDR3 protein: CASKGRLDQETQYF
V gene: TRBV5-4
J gene: TRBJ2-5
D gene: -
clone size: many

CDR3 DNA: TGTGCCAGCAGCGCGCTAGCGGGGGGAGCTGAGCAGTTCTTC
CDR3 protein: CASSALAGGAEQFF
V gene: TRBV9
J gene: TRBJ2-1
D gene: TRBD2
clone size: many

CDR3 DNA: TGCGCCAGCAGCCACCCCGGGACGGTAAGGGGTCAGCCCCAGCATTTT
CDR3 protein: CASSHPGTVRGQPQHF
V gene: TRBV5-1
J gene: TRBJ1-5
D gene: -
clone size: -

CDR3 DNA: TGTGCCAGCAGCACGTGGACGGAGGTGAACACTGAAGCTTTCTTT
CDR3 protein: CASSTWTEVNTEAFF
V gene: TRBV11-2
J gene: TRBJ1-1
D gene: -
clone size: many

CDR3 DNA: TGTGCCAGCAGCCTGGGACAGATTCCAGATACGCAGTATTTT
CDR3 protein: CASSLGQIPDTQYF
V gene: TRBV14
J gene: TRBJ2-3
D gene: TRBD1
clone size: many

CDR3 DNA: TGTGCCAGCAGCTTAGCGCGGCTAGCAGATACGCAGTATTTT
CDR3 protein: CASSLARLADTQYF
V gene: TRBV7-8
J gene: TRBJ2-3
D gene: -
clone size: many

CDR3 DNA: TGCAGCGGGACAGCCAAAAACATTCAGTACTTC
CDR3 protein: CSGTAKNIQYF
V gene: TRBV29-1
J gene: TRBJ2-4
D gene: -
clone size: many

CDR3 DNA: TGTGCCAGCACCTTAGGGGATCAGCCCCAGCATTTT
CDR3 protein: CASTLGDQPQHF
V gene: TRBV6-1
J gene: TRBJ1-5
D gene: -
clone size: many

CDR3 DNA: TGTGCCTGGACGAGATTGGGCTCCTATAATTCACCCCTCCACTTT
CDR3 protein: CAWTRLGSYNSPLHF
V gene: TRBV30
J gene: TRBJ1-6
D gene: -
clone size: many

CDR3 DNA: TGTGCCAGCAGCTCCTGGGGGGCCCAAGAGACCCAGTACTTC
CDR3 protein: CASSSWGAQETQYF
V gene: TRBV13
J gene: TRBJ2-5
D gene: -
clone size: many

CDR3 DNA: TGTGCCAGCAGCTTAAAGGGACCCGGGGGGTCGATCTCCTACGAGCAGTACTTC
CDR3 protein: CASSLKGPGGSISYEQYF
V gene: TRBV7-2
J gene: TRBJ2-7
D gene: TRBD2
clone size: many

CDR3 DNA: TGCGCCAGCAGCTTGGCCCCGGAAGATACGCAGTATTTT
CDR3 protein: CASSLAPEDTQYF
V gene: TRBV5-1
J gene: TRBJ2-3
D gene: -
clone size: many

CDR3 DNA: TGCGCCAGCAGCTTAGGAACAGCCAATTCACCCCTCCACTTT
CDR3 protein: CASSLGTANSPLHF
V gene: TRBV5-1
J gene: TRBJ1-6
D gene: -
clone size: many

CDR3 DNA: TGCGCCAGCAGCCAAGATAGGGGAGGGTGGAATGAGCAGTTCTTC
CDR3 protein: CASSQDRGGWNEQFF
V gene: TRBV4-1
J gene: TRBJ2-1
D gene: TRBD2
clone size: many

CDR3 DNA: TGCAGTGCTAGAGTAAGGACTAGCAGGGAGCAGTACTTC
CDR3 protein: CSARVRTSREQYF
V gene: TRBV20-1
J gene: TRBJ2-7
D gene: TRBD2
clone size: -

CDR3 DNA: TGTGCCAGCAATCCGACAGGAAAAGAGACCCAGTACTTC
CDR3 protein: CASNPTGKETQYF
V gene: TRBV6-8
J gene: TRBJ2-5
D gene: -
clone size: many

CDR3 DNA: TGTGCCAGCACCACCCTCGCCCGCGACAATGAGCAGTTCTTC
CDR3 protein: CASTTLARDNEQFF
V gene: TRBV27
J gene: TRBJ2-1
D gene: -
clone size: many

CDR3 DNA: TGTGCCAGCAGTCTCCAGGCCCCTAACTACGAGCAGTACTTC
CDR3 protein: CASSLQAPNYEQYF
V gene: TRBV28
J gene: TRBJ2-7
D gene: -
clone size: many

CDR3 DNA: TGTGCCAGCAGTGCCTTGACTTTTCAAGAGACCCAGTACTTC
CDR3 protein: CASSALTFQETQYF
V gene: TRBV12-3/TRBV12-4
J gene: TRBJ2-5
D gene: -
clone size: many

CDR3 DNA: TGTGCCAGCAGCCACATCCGTCGGGGACAGGGTTATGAGCAGTTCTTC
CDR3 protein: CASSHIRRGQGYEQFF
V gene: TRBV3-1
J gene: TRBJ2-1
D gene: TRBD1
clone size: many

CDR3 DNA: TGTGCCAGCAGGGTGGCGGTAGCAGATACGCAGTATTTT
CDR3 protein: CASRVAVADTQYF
V gene: TRBV2
J gene: TRBJ2-3
D gene: -
clone size: few

CDR3 DNA: TGTGCCAGCAGCAGTCCAGGACACTACGAGCAGTACTTC
CDR3 protein: CASSSPGHYEQYF
V gene: TRBV21-1
J gene: TRBJ2-7
D gene: -
clone size: many

CDR3 DNA: TGTGCCACGGTGAACGCGGGGAGCTCCTACGAGCAGTACTTC
CDR3 protein: CATVNAGSSYEQYF
V gene: TRBV30
J gene: TRBJ2-7
D gene: -
clone size: many

CDR3 DNA: TGTGCCAGCAGTCCGGAGGACTACAACACAGATACGCAGTATTTT
CDR3 protein: CASSPEDYNTDTQYF
V gene: TRBV12-3/TRBV12-4
J gene: TRBJ2-3
D gene: -
clone size: many

CDR3 DNA: TGTGCCAGCTTTGACGCTGGGGGTTCGGACAATGAGCAGTTCTTC
CDR3 protein: CASFDAGGSDNEQFF
V gene: TRBV5-5
J gene: TRBJ2-1
D gene: -
clone size: many

CDR3 DNA: TGTGCCAGCAGCTCGAGGACCGGCAGCTGGGGCCTGGAGACCCAGTACTTC
CDR3 protein: CASSSRTGSWGLETQYF
V gene: TRBV5-6
J gene: TRBJ2-5
D gene: -
clone size: many

CDR3 DNA: TGTGCCAGCAGTACTAGCGGAGGGGCCTACGAGCAGTACTTC
CDR3 protein: CASSTSGGAYEQYF
V gene: TRBV6-5
J gene: TRBJ2-7
D gene: TRBD2
clone size: -

CDR3 DNA: TGTGCCAGCAGCTTTGGGGGGAGCTCCTACAATGAGCAGTTCTTC
CDR3 protein: CASSFGGSSYNEQFF
V gene: TRBV13
J gene: TRBJ2-1
D gene: -
clone size: many

CDR3 DNA: TGTGCCAGCAGTCTAACTAGTGCAGATACGCAGTATTTT
CDR3 protein: CASSLTSADTQYF
V gene: TRBV6-5
J gene: TRBJ2-3
D gene: -
clone size: many

CDR3 DNA: TGTGCCAGCAGTTTTCCAAGCGGGGGAGATACGCAGTATTTT
CDR3 protein: CASSFPSGGDTQYF
V gene: TRBV6-6
J gene: TRBJ2-3
D gene: TRBD2
clone size: many

CDR3 DNA: TGCGCCAGCAGCTTGTCGACTCCGACTGAAGCTTTCTTT
CDR3 protein: CASSLSTPTEAFF
V gene: TRBV5-1
J gene: TRBJ1-1
D gene: -
clone size: many

CDR3 DNA: TGTGCCAGCAACAAAAGGGGGCCCTCGGCCGGGGAGCTGTTTTTT
CDR3 protein: CASNKRGPSAGELFF
V gene: TRBV6-1
J gene: TRBJ2-2
D gene: TRBD1
clone size: -

CDR3 DNA: TGTGCCAGCAGCTTCAGACGTCGCGAGCAGTACTTC
CDR3 protein: CASSFRRREQYF
V gene: TRBV13
J gene: TRBJ2-7
D gene: -
clone size: many

CDR3 DNA: TGTGCCAGCTCCTGGGGGGACAATGAGCAGTTCTTC
CDR3 protein: CASSWGDNEQFF
V gene: TRBV28
J gene: TRBJ2-1
D gene: -
clone size: many

CDR3 DNA: TGTGCCAGCAGTGAACGGACGAACACTGAAGCTTTCTTT
CDR3 protein: CASSERTNTEAFF
V gene: TRBV6-1
J gene: TRBJ1-1
D gene: -
clone size: many

CDR3 DNA: TGTGCCAGTGGGGGGCGCATTGGGGCCAACGTCCTGACTTTC
CDR3 protein: CASGGRIGANVLTF
V gene: TRBV19
J gene: TRBJ2-6
D gene: -
clone size: once

CDR3 DNA: TGTGCCAGCAGCCAAGCTCGAGGAGGGGCCCCCGGGGGGGACATTCAGTACTTC
CDR3 protein: CASSQARGGAPGGDIQYF
V gene: TRBV4-2
J gene: TRBJ2-4
D gene: TRBD2
clone size: -

CDR3 DNA: TGTGCCAGCAGTAGGACAGGGGGTACCTACGAGCAGTACTTC
CDR3 protein: CASSRTGGTYEQYF
V gene: TRBV6-1
J gene: TRBJ2-7
D gene: TRBD1
clone size: many

CDR3 DNA: TGTGCCAGCAGCCCCGGACCCAACAGCAAAGAGACCCAGTACTTC
CDR3 protein: CASSPGPNSKETQYF
V gene: TRBV11-1
J gene: TRBJ2-5
D gene: -
clone size: many

CDR3 DNA: TGCGCCAGCAGCGCAACTAGCGGGGGGGCCAAAAACATTCAGTACTTC
CDR3 protein: CASSATSGGAKNIQYF
V gene: TRBV5-1
J gene: TRBJ2-4
D gene: TRBD2
clone size: many

CDR3 DNA: TGCAGCGCGGGGACTAGCGGGATAGATACGCAGTATTTT
CDR3 protein: CSAGTSGIDTQYF
V gene: TRBV29-1
J gene: TRBJ2-3
D gene: TRBD2
clone size: few

CDR3 DNA: TGTGCCAGCAGCCCGCGGACAGGGTTCCAAGAGACCCAGTACTTC
CDR3 protein: CASSPRTGFQETQYF
V gene: TRBV7-2
J gene: TRBJ2-5
D gene: TRBD1
clone size: many